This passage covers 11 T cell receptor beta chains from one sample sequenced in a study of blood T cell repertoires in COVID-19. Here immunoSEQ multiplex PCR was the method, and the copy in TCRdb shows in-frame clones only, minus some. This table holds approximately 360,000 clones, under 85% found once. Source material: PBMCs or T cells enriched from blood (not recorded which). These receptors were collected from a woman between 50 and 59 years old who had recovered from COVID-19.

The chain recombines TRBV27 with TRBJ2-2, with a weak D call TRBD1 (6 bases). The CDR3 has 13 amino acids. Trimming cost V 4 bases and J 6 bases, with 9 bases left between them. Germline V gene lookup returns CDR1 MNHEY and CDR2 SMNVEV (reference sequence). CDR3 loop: CASSSTGSGELFF. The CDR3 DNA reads TGTGCCAGCAGTTCTACAGGGTCCGGGGAGCTGTTTTTT.

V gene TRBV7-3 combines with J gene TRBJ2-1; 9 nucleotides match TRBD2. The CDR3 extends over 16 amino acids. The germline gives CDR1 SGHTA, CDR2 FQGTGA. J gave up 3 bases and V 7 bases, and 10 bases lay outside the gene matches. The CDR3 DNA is TGTGCCAGCACCCCATCCGGACTAGCGAACTACAATGAGCAGTTCTTC. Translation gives CASTPSGLANYNEQFF. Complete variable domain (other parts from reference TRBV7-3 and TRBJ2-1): GAGVSQTPSNKVTEKGKYVELRCDPISGHTALYWYRQSLGQGPEFLIYFQGTGAADDSGLPNDRFFAVRPEGSVSTLKIQRTERGDSAVYLCASTPSGLANYNEQFFGPGTRLTVL.

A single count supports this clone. As DNA, the CDR3 is TGTGCCAGCAGTAACCAGGGTGCTAATGAAAAACTGTTTTTT. This sequence encodes CASSNQGANEKLFF. The gene calls are TRBV3-1 (or the pseudogene TRBV3-2) and TRBJ1-4; possibly TRBD1 for D (5 bases). This CDR3 contains 14 residues. CDR1 is LGHDT and CDR2 is YNNKEL in the germline V gene (reference sequence). With 6 bases removed from V and 3 bases from J, the gap between germline ends came to 11 bases.

The CDR3 DNA reads TGTGCCAGCAGTTACTCTTCCTACTATGGCTACACCTTC. It translates to CASSYSSYYGYTF. This chain joins TRBV6-5 and TRBJ1-2; D uncertain. The germline gives CDR1 MNHEY, CDR2 SVGAGI. V shed 0 bases and J shed 3 bases, with 5 bases lying between them. CDR3 length equals 13 residues.

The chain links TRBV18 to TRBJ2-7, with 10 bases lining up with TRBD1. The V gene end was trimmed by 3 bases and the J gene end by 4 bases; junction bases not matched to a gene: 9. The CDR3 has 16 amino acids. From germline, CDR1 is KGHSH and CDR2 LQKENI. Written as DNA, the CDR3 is TGTGCCAGCTCACCTTTAACCGGGACAGGGGAATACGAGCAGTACTTC. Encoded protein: CASSPLTGTGEYEQYF.

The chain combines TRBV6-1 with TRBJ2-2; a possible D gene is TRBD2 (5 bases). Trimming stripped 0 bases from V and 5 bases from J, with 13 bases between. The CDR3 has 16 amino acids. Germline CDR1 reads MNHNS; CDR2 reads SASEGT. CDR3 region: CASSEAGSRGTGELFF. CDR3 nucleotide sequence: TGTGCCAGCAGTGAAGCAGGCAGCCGAGGGACCGGGGAGCTGTTTTTT.

The CDR3 sequence: CASSFRQPNTGELFF. The CDR3 nucleotides read TGTGCCAGCAGCTTTAGACAGCCGAACACCGGGGAGCTGTTTTTT. The genes are TRBV7-6 and TRBJ2-2, with a weak D call TRBD1 (5 bases). The CDR3 sequence is 15 residues long. The germline V gene encodes CDR1 SGHVS and CDR2 FNYEAQ. V lost 3 bases and J lost 0, with 8 bases in between.

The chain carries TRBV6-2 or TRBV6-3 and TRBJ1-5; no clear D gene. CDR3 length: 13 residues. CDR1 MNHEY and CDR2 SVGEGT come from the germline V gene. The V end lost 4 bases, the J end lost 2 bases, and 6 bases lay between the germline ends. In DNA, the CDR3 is TGTGCCAGCAGTTCGAGGGGCAATCAGCCCCAGCATTTT. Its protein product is CASSSRGNQPQHF.

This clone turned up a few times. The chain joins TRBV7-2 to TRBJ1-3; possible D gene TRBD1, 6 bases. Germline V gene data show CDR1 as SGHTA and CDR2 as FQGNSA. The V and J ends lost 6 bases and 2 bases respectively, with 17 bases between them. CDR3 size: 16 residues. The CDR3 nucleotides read TGTGCCAGCAGTTTATTCGGGGAGGGGGCTGGAAACACCATATATTTT. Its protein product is CASSLFGEGAGNTIYF.

CDR3: CASSHSIAGEDKTQETQYF. In nucleotides, the CDR3 is TGCGCCAGCAGTCACTCGATAGCGGGAGAGGATAAAACCCAAGAGACCCAGTACTTC. The J gene is TRBJ2-5, the V gene TRBV10-1, with 9 bases that match TRBD2. Germline loops: CDR1 WNHNN, CDR2 SYGVQD (reference sequence). The CDR3 is 19 residues long. Trimming removed 5 bases from V and 1 base from J; junction bases left unmatched: 17.

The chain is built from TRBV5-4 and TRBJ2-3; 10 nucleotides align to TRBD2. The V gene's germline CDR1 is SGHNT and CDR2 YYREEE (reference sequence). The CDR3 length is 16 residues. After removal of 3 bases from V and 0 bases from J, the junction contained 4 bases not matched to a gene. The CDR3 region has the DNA TGTGCCAGCAGCTCGGCGGGACTAGCGAGCACAGATACGCAGTATTTT. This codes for CASSSAGLASTDTQYF.